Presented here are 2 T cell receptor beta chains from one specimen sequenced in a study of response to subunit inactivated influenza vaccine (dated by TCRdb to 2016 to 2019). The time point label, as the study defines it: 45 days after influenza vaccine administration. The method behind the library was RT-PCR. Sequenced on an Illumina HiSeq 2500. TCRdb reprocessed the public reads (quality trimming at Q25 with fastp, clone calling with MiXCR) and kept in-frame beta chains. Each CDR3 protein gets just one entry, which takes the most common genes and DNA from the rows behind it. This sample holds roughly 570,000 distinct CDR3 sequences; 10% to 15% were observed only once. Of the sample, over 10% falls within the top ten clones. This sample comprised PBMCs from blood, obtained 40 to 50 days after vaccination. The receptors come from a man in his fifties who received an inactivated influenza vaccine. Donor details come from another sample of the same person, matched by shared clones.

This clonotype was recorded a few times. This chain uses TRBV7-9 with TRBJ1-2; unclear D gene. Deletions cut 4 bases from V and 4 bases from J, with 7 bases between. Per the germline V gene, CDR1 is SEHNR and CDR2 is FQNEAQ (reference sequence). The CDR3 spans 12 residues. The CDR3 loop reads CASSSGPYGYTF. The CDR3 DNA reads TGTGCCAGCAGCTCCGGGCCCTATGGCTACACCTTC. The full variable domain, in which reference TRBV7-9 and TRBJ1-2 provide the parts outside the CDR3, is DTGVSQNPRHKITKRGQNVTFRCDPISEHNRLYWYRQTLGQGPEFLTYFQNEAQLEKSRLLSDRFSAERPKGSFSTLEIQRTEQGDSAMYLCASSSGPYGYTFGSGTRLTVV.

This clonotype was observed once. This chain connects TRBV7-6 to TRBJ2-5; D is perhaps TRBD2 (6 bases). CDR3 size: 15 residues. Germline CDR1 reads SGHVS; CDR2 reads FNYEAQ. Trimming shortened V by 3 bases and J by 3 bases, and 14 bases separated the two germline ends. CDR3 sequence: CASSFQGGREETQYF. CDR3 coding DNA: TGTGCCAGCAGCTTCCAGGGAGGTAGGGAAGAGACCCAGTACTTC.